This T cell receptor beta chain was recovered during a study of control samples from healthy donors and cancer patients. Sequenced by immunoSEQ multiplex PCR; TCRdb stores in-frame clones only, minus some. The top ten clones hold approximately 4.8% of a sample with 82,000 or so clones, around 94% of them seen once. Losses at the gene ends were 4 bases for V and 2 bases for J; bases not matched to a gene: 14. This CDR3 spans 17 amino acids. Per the germline V gene, CDR1 is SGHNT and CDR2 is YYREEE (reference sequence). The chain uses TRBV5-4 and TRBJ2-7; 8 positions agree with TRBD1. This TCR was sampled from a woman younger than 35 in good health. The specimen sequenced was blood. This CDR3 is CASSITPTGQVTYEQYF. Here the CDR3 DNA reads TGTGCCAGCAGCATTACTCCGACGGGACAGGTTACCTACGAGCAGTACTTC.